The sequence of this T cell receptor (beta chain) was determined in a study of spatial heterogeneity in lung cancer. Turning to the study itself: Where present, follow-up PBMC were sequenced a median of roughly two years after resection.

The CDR3 runs to 15 residues. V was pared by 2 bases and J by 4 bases, with 12 bases between. Germline-derived CDR1 and CDR2 are KGHSH and LQKENI. As for time point: blood at routine non-recurrence follow-up after resection. Unsorted whole RNA from tumor, nontumor lung or frozen PBMC underwent sequencing. This clonotype was recorded at least ten times. Its antigen remains unknown. Findings of the study overall: Ubiquitous expanded tumor TCRs surfaced in blood more at resection than they did at follow-up.

TCRdb processed the 5' RACE reads anew with MiXCR; each CDR3 protein has one entry. The sample records under 25,000 distinct CDR3 sequences, roughly 10% being singletons. The TCR comes from a female donor with early-stage non-small cell lung cancer. The chain uses TRBV18 and TRBJ2-1; D gene unclear. The sequencing used PBMCs, collected at follow-up. CDR3 in DNA: TGTGCCAGCTCACCAACGTCCCTAGGATACAATGAGCAGTTCTTC. Amino acid sequence: CASSPTSLGYNEQFF.